This passage covers 29 T cell receptor beta chains from one sample sequenced in a study of blood T cell repertoires in COVID-19. The table came from immunoSEQ multiplex PCR; TCRdb's copy has only in-frame clones and leaves some out. The data show some 340,000 clones, roughly 85% seen once. Sequenced sample: peripheral blood. These TCRs come from a woman younger than 30 with acute or convalescent COVID-19.

This rearrangement joins TRBV2 to TRBJ1-4; perhaps TRBD1 as D (5 bases). V lost 5 bases, J lost 7 bases, and 14 bases lay in between. This CDR3 has 14 residues. Germline CDR1 SNHLY, CDR2 FYNNEI. CDR3 coding DNA: TGTGCCAGCAGTCGTCCAGGGTGGGGTGAAAAACTGTTTTTT. Its translation: CASSRPGWGEKLFF. Variable domain in full (rest from reference TRBV2 and TRBJ1-4): EPEVTQTPSHQVTQMGQEVILRCVPISNHLYFYWYRQILGQKVEFLVSFYNNEISEKSEIFDDQFSVERPDGSNFTLKIRSTKLEDSAMYFCASSRPGWGEKLFFGSGTQLSVL.

The rearrangement joins TRBV23-1 to TRBJ2-7; perhaps TRBD2 as D (7 bases). TRBV23-1 is identified as an open reading frame with a role that is uncertain. This CDR3 region has 17 residues. V shed 7 bases and J shed 3 bases, with 25 bases lying between them. The CDR3 protein is CASIAREQGGGHYEQYF. For the CDR3, the DNA is TGCGCCAGCATCGCCAGGGAACAAGGCGGGGGCCACTACGAGCAGTACTTC.

The chain couples TRBV12-5 to TRBJ1-5; 7 bases match TRBD1. Germline V gene lookup returns CDR1 LGHNT and CDR2 FRNRAP. This CDR3 is built from 15 residues. Trimming cost V 0 bases and J 11 bases; bases outside gene matches: 10. CDR3 sequence: CASGLVVSDRVSQHF. CDR3 bases: TGTGCTAGTGGTTTGGTAGTGTCAGACAGGGTGTCCCAGCATTTT.

This chain joins TRBV28 and TRBJ2-1; 11 bases match TRBD1. The germline V gene has CDR1 MDHEN and CDR2 SYDVKM. The CDR3 is 13 amino acids. The CDR3 region has the DNA TGTGTTTCCGGGACAGGGGGTAGGAATGAGCAGTTCTTC. Amino acids: CVSGTGGRNEQFF.

This chain joins TRBV30 and TRBJ1-5; no clear D gene. V shed 2 bases and J shed 2 bases, with 13 bases lying between them. CDR1 is GTSNPN and CDR2 is SVGIG in the germline V gene (reference sequence). This CDR3 region has 15 residues. CDR3 protein: CAWSRTREGNQPQHF. CDR3 sequence (DNA): TGTGCCTGGAGTCGCACAAGGGAGGGCAATCAGCCCCAGCATTTT.

The chain uses TRBV4-1 and TRBJ1-5; 9 bases are shared with TRBD1. There are 15 residues in the CDR3. CDR1 is MGHRA, CDR2 YSYEKL, per germline. Germline trimming cut 4 bases from V and 7 bases from J; bases unmatched to any gene: 8. In DNA form, the CDR3 reads TGCGCCAGCAGCCCGGGGGACAGGGATGGACAGCCCCAGCATTTT. This encodes CASSPGDRDGQPQHF.

The V gene is TRBV10-3, the J gene TRBJ1-4; 9 bases map to TRBD1. The CDR3 length is 13 residues. Germline CDR1 reads ENHRY; CDR2 reads SYGVKD. The junction had 3 bases not matched to a gene; V was cut back by 6 bases and J by 7 bases. As DNA, the CDR3 is TGTGCCATCAGCGGGACAGGGAGTGAAAAACTGTTTTTT. Translated: CAISGTGSEKLFF.

This chain uses TRBV19 with TRBJ1-1; D may be TRBD1 (5 bases). The CDR3 loop spans 14 amino acids. The V end lost 5 bases, the J end lost 3 bases, and 13 bases lay between the germline ends. Germline CDR1 LNHDA, CDR2 SQIVND (reference sequence). CDR3 region: CASSPFGGDTEAFF. Written as DNA, the CDR3 is TGTGCCAGTAGTCCATTCGGAGGGGACACTGAAGCTTTCTTT.

The chain uses TRBV29-1 and TRBJ2-5; 10 nucleotides match TRBD1. The CDR3 has 13 amino acids. With 1 base clipped from V and 4 bases from J, the junction kept 0 bases outside the gene matches. Germline V gives CDR1 SQVTM, CDR2 ANQGSEA. CDR3 coding DNA: TGCAGCGTTGAAGGGACAGGGGGAGAGACCCAGTACTTC. Translation: CSVEGTGGETQYF.

This sequence joins TRBV18 and TRBJ2-7; TRBD1 aligns across 10 bases. The CDR3 is made up of 15 amino acids. J lost 0 bases, V lost 7 bases, and 6 bases had no gene match. Germline assignment: CDR1 KGHSH and CDR2 LQKENI. The CDR3 DNA reads as TGTGCCAGCTTAGGACAGGGGGAAAGCTCCTACGAGCAGTACTTC. Its translation: CASLGQGESSYEQYF.

The genes are TRBV18 and TRBJ2-3; D uncertain. Germline values: CDR1 KGHSH, CDR2 LQKENI. V lost 1 base to trimming and J lost 5 bases, with 7 bases between them. The CDR3 is made up of 13 amino acids. The CDR3 DNA follows: TGTGCCAGCTCACCACAGAACAGAGATACGCAGTATTTT. This translates into CASSPQNRDTQYF.

V and J are TRBV28 and TRBJ1-1; 11 positions agree with TRBD1. The length of the CDR3 is 15 residues. Germline values: CDR1 MDHEN, CDR2 SYDVKM. The J segment lost 1 base and the V segment lost 8 bases, leaving 6 bases of the junction unmatched. The CDR3 here is CASPGTGGPNTEAFF. The CDR3 nucleotides read TGTGCCAGCCCCGGGACAGGGGGTCCGAACACTGAAGCTTTCTTT.

This chain uses TRBV7-3 with TRBJ2-1; 11 bases are shared with TRBD2. The CDR3 consists of 16 residues. The V gene's germline CDR1 is SGHTA and CDR2 FQGTGA. V was clipped by 2 bases and J by 4 bases; unmatched bases: 4. The chain's CDR3 is CASSLAGTSGYNEQFF. The CDR3 bases are TGTGCCAGCAGCTTAGCCGGGACTAGCGGTTACAATGAGCAGTTCTTC.

The genes are TRBV7-9 and TRBJ1-1; no clear D gene. V was cut by 4 bases and J by 0 bases, with 15 bases left in between. CDR3 length equals 16 residues. Germline V CDR1 and CDR2: SEHNR, FQNEAQ (reference sequence). CDR3 DNA sequence: TGTGCCAGCAGCTCTACGGACGGACTCATGAACACTGAAGCTTTCTTT. Protein sequence: CASSSTDGLMNTEAFF.

This sequence joins TRBV7-8 and TRBJ2-4; D not certain. Trimming pared 1 base from V and 0 bases from J, leaving 16 bases between. Looked up from germline, CDR1 is SGHVS and CDR2 is FQNEAQ. This CDR3 contains 18 residues. Here the CDR3 reads CASSLGRGVWVAKNIQYF. CDR3 DNA sequence: TGTGCCAGCAGCTTAGGACGCGGAGTTTGGGTAGCCAAAAACATTCAGTACTTC.

This sequence joins TRBV28 and TRBJ2-5, with 9 bases aligning to TRBD1. The J segment lost 0 bases and the V segment lost 8 bases, leaving 13 bases of the junction unmatched. The CDR3 consists of 17 residues. The germline gives CDR1 MDHEN, CDR2 SYDVKM. The CDR3 region has the DNA TGTGCCAGCCCACCCCCTAAGGGACAGGGACACCAAGAGACCCAGTACTTC. Translation: CASPPPKGQGHQETQYF.

V usage is TRBV11-2 and J usage is TRBJ2-1; D perhaps matches TRBD2 (6 bases). The CDR3 contains 16 residues. V lost 3 bases to trimming and J lost 0 bases, with 12 bases between them. The germline CDR1 and CDR2 sequences are SGHAT and FQNNGV. The CDR3 reads CASSFRRDLSYNEQFF. Written as DNA, the CDR3 is TGTGCCAGCAGCTTCCGGCGGGACCTCTCCTACAATGAGCAGTTCTTC.

The chain employs TRBV7-9 and TRBJ2-7; D is possibly TRBD2 (5 bases). Trimming left V 1 base short and J 3 bases short, with 16 bases between. Germline-derived CDR1 and CDR2 are SEHNR and FQNEAQ (reference sequence). The length of the CDR3 is 16 residues. This chain's CDR3 is CASSLGVGKVDYEQYF. The CDR3 DNA reads as TGTGCCAGCAGCTTAGGAGTCGGGAAGGTAGACTACGAGCAGTACTTC.

This clone was detected once. The J gene is TRBJ2-3, the V gene TRBV7-3; 10 bases are a match to TRBD2. The CDR3 totals 15 residues. Trimming removed 0 bases from V and 6 bases from J; junction bases left unmatched: 3. Germline V lookup: CDR1 SGHTA, CDR2 FQGTGA. The CDR3 DNA is TGTGCCAGCAGCTTAACTAGCGGGGGGTCCGATACGCAGTATTTT. Amino acids: CASSLTSGGSDTQYF. Drawing the rest from reference TRBV7-3 and TRBJ2-3, the complete variable domain is GAGVSQTPSNKVTEKGKYVELRCDPISGHTALYWYRQSLGQGPEFLIYFQGTGAADDSGLPNDRFFAVRPEGSVSTLKIQRTERGDSAVYLCASSLTSGGSDTQYFGPGTRLTVL.

V gene TRBV6-4 combines with J gene TRBJ2-1, with D unresolved. V was shortened by 0 bases and J by 12 bases, with 6 bases between the two germline ends. CDR3 length: 11 amino acids. Germline CDR1 is MRHNA and CDR2 is SNTAGT. The DNA for the CDR3 is TGTGCCAGCAGTGACTCTAGCAGGCAGTTCTTC. It is translated as CASSDSSRQFF.

The V and J genes are TRBV20-1 and TRBJ1-1; no definite D call. The CDR3 is made up of 12 amino acids. Germline-derived CDR1 and CDR2 are DFQATT and SNEGSKA (reference sequence). The V gene lost 3 bases and the J gene lost 11 bases, with 16 bases spanning the gap. The CDR3 spells CSASSSSFLAFF. The CDR3, as DNA: TGCAGTGCTAGTTCCTCGAGTTTTTTGGCTTTCTTT.

J is TRBJ2-2 and V is TRBV4-2, with D perhaps matching TRBD2 (7 bases). Trimming pared 6 bases from V and 6 bases from J, leaving 17 bases between. Germline CDR1 reads LGHNA; CDR2 reads YNFKEQ. This CDR3 is 15 amino acids long. Here the CDR3 DNA reads TGTGCCAGCAGTGACCCCGGGGGGCTCGCCGGGGAGCTGTTTTTT. Protein product: CASSDPGGLAGELFF.

Worth noting for this clone: This sample also contains other DNA sequences that code for the same CDR3. The chain recombines TRBV5-1 with TRBJ1-2; TRBD1 aligns across 8 bases. With V trimmed by 0 bases and J by 4 bases, 2 bases remained unmatched. The CDR3 runs to 14 residues. CDR1 is SGHRS, CDR2 YFSETQ, per germline. CDR3 sequence reads: CASSLGTGSYGYTF. The CDR3 DNA reads as TGCGCCAGCAGCTTGGGGACAGGGTCCTATGGCTACACCTTC.

This chain connects TRBV9 to TRBJ2-1, with D perhaps matching TRBD1 (5 bases). The CDR3 is 14 amino acids. Deletions cut 0 bases from V and 9 bases from J, with 13 bases between. Germline CDR1 reads SGDLS; CDR2 reads YYNGEE. As DNA, the CDR3 is TGTGCCAGCAGCGTAGGGGGCGGCGTACCTGAGCAGTTCTTC. The encoded protein is CASSVGGGVPEQFF. The full variable domain, its missing parts supplied by reference TRBV9 and TRBJ2-1, is DSGVTQTPKHLITATGQRVTLRCSPRSGDLSVYWYQQSLDQGLQFLIQYYNGEERAKGNILERFSAQQFPDLHSELNLSSLELGDSALYFCASSVGGGVPEQFFGPGTRLTVL.

V is TRBV9 and J is TRBJ1-2; D ambiguous. CDR1 and CDR2 (germline): SGDLS, YYNGEE. Trimming pared 0 bases from V and 4 bases from J, leaving 10 bases between. The CDR3 runs 14 residues. CDR3 nucleotides: TGTGCCAGCAGCGTAGCTACGGCGGGCTATGGCTACACCTTC. This codes for CASSVATAGYGYTF.

This sequence joins TRBV7-2 and TRBJ1-4; 7 bases agree with TRBD1. In germline, CDR1 is SGHTA, CDR2 FQGNSA. The CDR3 is 14 amino acids. Trimming at V came to 5 bases and at J to 4 bases, leaving 4 bases not matched to a gene. CDR3 DNA: TGTGCCAGCAGCCGGGACAGACTTAATGAAAAACTGTTTTTT. It yields the protein CASSRDRLNEKLFF.

This chain connects TRBV6-1 to TRBJ2-7; 10 bases agree with TRBD1. Germline CDR1 reads MNHNS; CDR2 reads SASEGT. CDR3 length equals 16 residues. V lost 2 bases, J lost 2 bases, and 6 bases stayed unmatched. The CDR3, as DNA: TGTGCCAGCAGTGAACTCCCGGGACAGGGGACCTACGAGCAGTACTTC. Translated: CASSELPGQGTYEQYF.

This clone was detected a few times. The rearrangement uses TRBV24-1 and TRBJ2-2, with 12 positions matching TRBD2. This CDR3 is 15 amino acids long. V lost 8 bases and J lost 6; bases outside the gene matches: 6. In germline, CDR1 is KGHDR, CDR2 SFDVKD. Here the CDR3 DNA reads TGTGCCACCAAGCGACTAGCGGGAGCATCCGGGGAGCTGTTTTTT. The encoded protein is CATKRLAGASGELFF.

The chain carries TRBV28 and TRBJ1-4; D not certain. The CDR3 has 15 amino acids. Trimming took 3 bases from V and 0 from J, leaving 8 bases between them. Germline lookup yields CDR1 MDHEN and CDR2 SYDVKM. CDR3 in amino acids: CASSLSQATNEKLFF. CDR3 sequence (DNA): TGTGCCAGCAGTTTGAGCCAGGCAACTAATGAAAAACTGTTTTTT.